This TCR beta chain comes out of a study of T cells in women clearing cervical HPV infection. Study details: Case blood drawn at lesion detection; control blood after infection cleared. The study's findings and limits: TRBV6-7 abundance was lower in cases than controls (around 0.1% versus 0.15%).

Generated by immunoSEQ multiplex PCR, the TCRdb table keeps only in-frame clones and is missing some. The table lists around 19,000 clones, with roughly a sixth in the top ten. As concerns this clone: The antigen is undetermined. The read halts 3 residues ahead of the CDR3 end, with the missing end drawn from the germline J gene.

J lost 10 bases, V lost 5 bases, and 8 bases had no gene match. Germline V gene data show CDR1 as SGHRS and CDR2 as YFSETQ. This CDR3 region has 14 residues. The sequenced material came from blood buffy coat. The clonotype was recovered from a woman between 18 and 69 years old with a cervical HPV16 infection that either progressed to CIN3+ or cleared (not recorded which). This chain connects TRBV5-1 to TRBJ1-6, with 8 bases lining up with TRBD1. CDR3 DNA (partial): TGCGCCAGCAGTTCAGGGGGCGCAGGATCACCC. Amino acids: CASSSGGAGSP. The entire CDR3 is CASSSGGAGSPLHF. The full variable domain, with the rest looked up from reference TRBV5-1 and TRBJ1-6, is KAGVTQTPRYLIKTRGQQVTLSCSPISGHRSVSWYQQTPGQGLQFLFEYFSETQRNKGNFPGRFSGRQFSNSRSEMNVSTLELGDSALYLCASSSGGAGSPLHFGNGTRLTVT.